The 30 T cell receptor beta chains presented below share a single source sample, sequenced in a study of blood T cell repertoires in COVID-19. The method was immunoSEQ multiplex PCR; TCRdb's version includes in-frame clones alone and lacks a portion of them. The table includes roughly 280,000 clones, around 93% detected once. Sequences were obtained from PBMCs or T cells enriched from blood (not recorded which). Receptors were obtained from a man aged 35 to 55 who had been exposed to COVID-19.

This chain uses TRBV19 with TRBJ2-3; tentatively, D is TRBD2 (5 bases). CDR3 length: 14 amino acids. Trimming stripped 2 bases from V and 3 bases from J, with 9 bases between. Per the germline V gene, CDR1 is LNHDA and CDR2 is SQIVND (reference sequence). The CDR3 DNA reads TGTGCCAGTAGTATATGGAGAGGGACAGATACGCAGTATTTT. It specifies CASSIWRGTDTQYF.

This chain links TRBV6-5 with TRBJ2-7; 10 bases are shared with TRBD1. This CDR3 spans 14 amino acids. Germline V gene sequence: CDR1 MNHEY, CDR2 SVGAGI. V lost 5 bases and J lost 6; bases outside the gene matches: 7. The CDR3 DNA is TGTGCCAGCAGTCGGGACAGGGGTCCGGGCGAGCAGTACTTC. Its translation: CASSRDRGPGEQYF.

J is TRBJ1-5 and V is TRBV18; D is possibly TRBD1 (5 bases). The length of the CDR3 is 15 residues. CDR1 and CDR2 (germline): KGHSH, LQKENI. The V end was cut by 3 bases, the J end by 2 bases, with 11 bases between. The CDR3: CASSPAGKGNQPQHF. As DNA, the CDR3 is TGTGCCAGCTCACCCGCAGGGAAGGGCAATCAGCCCCAGCATTTT.

V usage is TRBV11-3 and J usage is TRBJ2-3; 7 bases are shared with TRBD2. Per the germline V gene, CDR1 is SGHNT and CDR2 is YENEEA. The CDR3 has 15 residues. V lost 5 bases to trimming and J lost 5 bases; unmatched junction nucleotides: 10. The CDR3 nucleotides are TGTGCCAGCAGCCCAAAGGCGGGAGCGGTAGATACGCAGTATTTT. Translating it yields CASSPKAGAVDTQYF.

The chain has TRBV19 and TRBJ1-1; D is perhaps TRBD1 (6 bases). This CDR3 spans 13 amino acids. Per germline, CDR1 LNHDA and CDR2 SQIVND (reference sequence). Trimming took off 5 bases at V and 4 bases at J, with 11 bases between the two ends. CDR3 nucleotides: TGTGCCAGTAGTGAAATAGGGGGCACTGAAGCTTTCTTT. Amino acids: CASSEIGGTEAFF.

The chain recombines TRBV6-5 with TRBJ1-3; D is possibly TRBD1 (6 bases). V gave up 2 bases and J gave up 2 bases, with 13 bases separating them. The CDR3 has 16 residues. Germline CDR1 and CDR2: MNHEY and SVGAGI. The CDR3 reads CASSYAGEIAGNTIYF. The CDR3 DNA reads TGTGCCAGCAGTTACGCAGGGGAAATCGCTGGAAACACCATATATTTT.

The V gene is TRBV28, the J gene TRBJ1-2, with 11 bases aligning to TRBD1. This CDR3 is built from 15 residues. Germline CDR1 is MDHEN and CDR2 is SYDVKM. The trim removed 5 bases at V and 4 bases at J, leaving 6 bases unmatched. CDR3 nucleotide sequence: TGTGCCAGCAGTCCCCGGACAGGGGGCACCTATGGCTACACCTTC. It encodes CASSPRTGGTYGYTF.

This chain links TRBV7-8 with TRBJ2-2; D might be TRBD1 (6 bases). The CDR3 runs 17 residues. V was clipped by 0 bases and J by 0 bases, with 11 bases between them. From germline, CDR1 is SGHVS and CDR2 FQNEAQ. This CDR3 is CASSLAGAGTNTGELFF. DNA for the CDR3: TGTGCCAGCAGCTTAGCGGGGGCGGGCACGAACACCGGGGAGCTGTTTTTT. Drawing the rest from reference TRBV7-8 and TRBJ2-2, the complete variable domain is GAGVSQSPRYKVAKRGQDVALRCDPISGHVSLFWYQQALGQGPEFLTYFQNEAQLDKSGLPSDRFFAERPEGSVSTLKIQRTQQEDSAVYLCASSLAGAGTNTGELFFGEGSRLTVL.

The chain uses TRBV5-4 and TRBJ2-2, with 12 nucleotides matching TRBD2. The germline gives CDR1 SGHNT, CDR2 YYREEE (reference sequence). The CDR3 spans 18 residues. Trimming cost V 5 bases and J 4 bases; bases outside gene matches: 12. The CDR3 DNA reads TGTGCCAGCAGGGCTGGACTAGCGGGAAGGGAGGGCACCGGGGAGCTGTTTTTT. Amino acids: CASRAGLAGREGTGELFF.

The chain is built from TRBV7-3 and TRBJ2-1, with 10 bases fitting TRBD2. The length of the CDR3 is 16 residues. Germline assignment: CDR1 SGHTA and CDR2 FQGTGA. The V segment lost 5 bases and the J segment 2 bases; nucleotides outside the gene matches: 6. This CDR3 is CASSLGLAETYNEQFF. The CDR3 DNA sequence: TGTGCCAGCAGCCTCGGACTAGCGGAAACCTACAATGAGCAGTTCTTC.

CDR3 bases: TGTGCCAGCAGTTTGCCCGACAGGGGGACTCAGCCCCAGCATTTT. Translated: CASSLPDRGTQPQHF. This chain uses TRBV28 with TRBJ1-5; TRBD1 matches at 9 bases. The V and J ends lost 3 bases and 6 bases, in that order; junction bases with no gene match: 6. The CDR3 runs to 15 residues. Germline CDR1 reads MDHEN; CDR2 reads SYDVKM.

The rearrangement links TRBV4-1 to TRBJ2-2; no definite D call. The CDR3 is made up of 17 amino acids. Germline lookup yields CDR1 MGHRA and CDR2 YSYEKL. V lost 1 base and J 2 bases, leaving 14 bases between the germline ends. CDR3 amino acids: CASSQVGQAQNTGELFF. DNA of the CDR3: TGCGCCAGCAGCCAAGTTGGGCAGGCCCAAAACACCGGGGAGCTGTTTTTT.

The V call is TRBV18, the J call TRBJ1-4; 8 positions match TRBD1. In germline, CDR1 is KGHSH, CDR2 LQKENI. The V gene end was trimmed by 2 bases and the J gene end by 6 bases; junction bases not matched to a gene: 8. There are 16 residues in the CDR3. The CDR3 loop reads CASSPAGQGKHEKLFF. CDR3 in DNA: TGTGCCAGCTCACCAGCCGGACAGGGCAAACATGAAAAACTGTTTTTT. The full variable domain, its missing parts supplied by reference TRBV18 and TRBJ1-4, is NAGVMQNPRHLVRRRGQEARLRCSPMKGHSHVYWYRQLPEEGLKFMVYLQKENIIDESGMPKERFSAEFPKEGPSILRIQQVVRGDSAAYFCASSPAGQGKHEKLFFGSGTQLSVL.

V and J are TRBV5-4 and TRBJ2-3; 10 bases line up with TRBD1. CDR3 length: 16 amino acids. Germline CDR1 reads SGHNT; CDR2 reads YYREEE (reference sequence). The trim removed 0 bases at V and 5 bases at J, leaving 6 bases unmatched. CDR3 amino acids: CASSLAVTGGKDTQYF. CDR3 DNA: TGTGCCAGCAGCTTGGCCGTGACAGGGGGCAAAGATACGCAGTATTTT. Looking up the rest from reference TRBV5-4 and TRBJ2-3 gives the full variable domain: ETGVTQSPTHLIKTRGQQVTLRCSSQSGHNTVSWYQQALGQGPQFIFQYYREEENGRGNFPPRFSGLQFPNYSSELNVNALELDDSALYLCASSLAVTGGKDTQYFGPGTRLTVL.

This chain uses TRBV29-1 with TRBJ1-1, with D unclear. The CDR3 is made up of 14 amino acids. Trimming left V 6 bases short and J 6 bases short, with 20 bases between. Germline V CDR1 and CDR2: SQVTM, ANQGSEA. CDR3 amino acids: CSVHSRVEDAEAFF. The DNA of the CDR3 is TGCAGCGTCCACTCTCGGGTGGAGGACGCTGAAGCTTTCTTT. Variable domain in full (rest from reference TRBV29-1 and TRBJ1-1): SAVISQKPSRDICQRGTSLTIQCQVDSQVTMMFWYRQQPGQSLTLIATANQGSEATYESGFVIDKFPISRPNLTFSTLTVSNMSPEDSSIYLCSVHSRVEDAEAFFGQGTRLTVV.

The chain links TRBV25-1 to TRBJ2-1, with 9 nucleotides matching TRBD1. CDR1 MGHDK and CDR2 SYGVNS come from the germline V gene. There are 18 residues in the CDR3. V was clipped by 6 bases and J by 5 bases; unmatched bases: 17. The CDR3 bases are TGTGCCAGCAGCACAACAAGAACAGGACAGGGGATCGACAATGAGCAGTTCTTC. It translates to CASSTTRTGQGIDNEQFF.

V usage is TRBV19 and J usage is TRBJ1-5, with no clear D. This CDR3 region has 16 residues. The germline gives CDR1 LNHDA, CDR2 SQIVND (reference sequence). Trimming pared 3 bases from V and 2 bases from J, leaving 14 bases between. CDR3 protein: CASSMVSLGGNQPQHF. CDR3 bases: TGTGCCAGTAGTATGGTCAGTCTAGGAGGCAATCAGCCCCAGCATTTT.

The chain uses TRBV29-1 and TRBJ2-7, with 7 bases lining up with TRBD1. Trimming cost V 5 bases and J 1 base; bases outside gene matches: 2. The CDR3 contains 12 residues. Germline values: CDR1 SQVTM, CDR2 ANQGSEA. CDR3 in amino acids: CSVYRGSYEQYF. In DNA, the CDR3 is TGCAGCGTTTACAGGGGATCCTACGAGCAGTACTTC.

The chain is built from TRBV28 and TRBJ1-2; 10 bases map to TRBD1. The CDR3 is 12 residues long. Losses at the gene ends were 11 bases for V and 4 bases for J; bases not matched to a gene: 4. Germline lookup yields CDR1 MDHEN and CDR2 SYDVKM. CDR3: CAVGTGAYGYTF. CDR3 bases: TGTGCCGTGGGGACAGGGGCCTATGGCTACACCTTC.

The chain couples TRBV11-3 to TRBJ2-7; TRBD2 is a possible D gene (6 bases). Germline V gene data show CDR1 as SGHNT and CDR2 as YENEEA. V lost 5 bases, J lost 4 bases, and 9 bases lay in between. This CDR3 spans 12 amino acids. CDR3: CASSKGLYEQYF. Here the CDR3 DNA reads TGTGCCAGCAGCAAGGGACTTTACGAGCAGTACTTC.

This chain uses TRBV28 with TRBJ2-7; D might be TRBD2 (6 bases). CDR3 length: 13 amino acids. Trimming took off 4 bases at V and 5 bases at J, with 12 bases between the two ends. The germline gives CDR1 MDHEN, CDR2 SYDVKM. Here the CDR3 reads CASSWDGRDEQYF. Written as DNA, the CDR3 is TGTGCCAGCAGTTGGGACGGGAGAGACGAGCAGTACTTC.

This clone was picked up one time. This rearrangement joins TRBV7-3 to TRBJ2-5; 8 nucleotides agree with TRBD1. CDR1 SGHTA and CDR2 FQGTGA come from the germline V gene. This CDR3 contains 17 residues. Germline trimming cut 5 bases from V and 5 bases from J; bases unmatched to any gene: 16. CDR3 DNA sequence: TGTGCCAGCAGCCGCTTTAGGACAGGGTCGATTTGGGAGACCCAGTACTTC. This encodes CASSRFRTGSIWETQYF.

The chain employs TRBV19 and TRBJ2-3, with 10 positions matching TRBD2. The CDR3 runs 16 residues. With V trimmed by 1 base and J by 4 bases, 5 bases remained unmatched. Germline V lookup: CDR1 LNHDA, CDR2 SQIVND (reference sequence). CDR3 loop: CASSIAGTSVPDTQYF. CDR3 DNA sequence: TGTGCCAGTAGTATAGCCGGGACTAGCGTACCAGATACGCAGTATTTT.

The rearrangement uses TRBV24-1 and TRBJ2-1, with 9 bases aligning to TRBD1. The ends lost 6 bases at V and 0 bases at J; junction bases unmatched: 5. Per germline, CDR1 KGHDR and CDR2 SFDVKD. The CDR3 is made up of 16 amino acids. CDR3 in amino acids: CATSSPGQGSYNEQFF. The DNA for the CDR3 is TGTGCCACCAGTTCCCCGGGACAGGGCTCCTACAATGAGCAGTTCTTC.

CDR3 amino acids: CAWSVSRGRAWASQFF. DNA of the CDR3: TGTGCCTGGAGTGTATCAAGAGGGAGGGCGTGGGCCAGTCAGTTCTTC. The chain is built from TRBV30 and TRBJ2-1, with 7 bases aligning to TRBD2. This CDR3 has 16 residues. Germline values: CDR1 GTSNPN, CDR2 SVGIG (reference sequence). Trimming cost V 0 bases and J 13 bases; bases outside gene matches: 18.

This clone came up a few times. The chain is built from TRBV4-2 and TRBJ1-3; D is unresolved. This CDR3 is built from 18 residues. The germline V and J ends were trimmed by 0 bases and 0 bases, with 15 bases remaining between them. The germline V gene has CDR1 LGHNA and CDR2 YNFKEQ. The CDR3 is CASSQELLAPSSGNTIYF. CDR3 DNA: TGTGCCAGCAGCCAAGAGCTCCTAGCTCCTAGCTCTGGAAACACCATATATTTT.

This clone has just one count. The chain is built from TRBV19 and TRBJ2-1; 7 positions match TRBD2. V lost 1 base and J lost 5; bases outside the gene matches: 8. CDR1 and CDR2 (germline): LNHDA, SQIVND (reference sequence). The CDR3 runs to 16 residues. The CDR3 DNA reads TGTGCCAGTAGTATAGGGAATCCGGGAGGCCACAATGAGCAGTTCTTC. Translated: CASSIGNPGGHNEQFF.

V usage is TRBV30 and J usage is TRBJ2-4, with 7 bases identical to TRBD2. The CDR3 is 14 residues long. The V gene end was trimmed by 1 base and the J gene end by 6 bases; junction bases not matched to a gene: 6. From germline, CDR1 is GTSNPN and CDR2 SVGIG (reference sequence). The CDR3 coding sequence is TGTGCCTGGAGTGCGGGGGGTGGAGGAAACATTCAGTACTTC. As protein: CAWSAGGGGNIQYF.

This chain links TRBV11-2 with TRBJ2-3; the D gene is possibly TRBD2 (6 bases). Germline assignment: CDR1 SGHAT and CDR2 FQNNGV. The CDR3 runs 15 residues. V shed 3 bases and J shed 2 bases, with 12 bases lying between them. CDR3 region: CASSFTGEATDTQYF. Here the CDR3 DNA reads TGTGCCAGCAGCTTCACGGGAGAGGCCACAGATACGCAGTATTTT.

This rearrangement joins TRBV30 to TRBJ1-4; D gene unclear. Germline V CDR1 and CDR2: GTSNPN, SVGIG (reference sequence). V was clipped by 0 bases and J by 5 bases, with 7 bases between them. This CDR3 region has 13 residues. The chain's CDR3 is CAWSVLQNEKLFF. DNA of the CDR3: TGTGCCTGGAGTGTATTACAGAATGAAAAACTGTTTTTT.